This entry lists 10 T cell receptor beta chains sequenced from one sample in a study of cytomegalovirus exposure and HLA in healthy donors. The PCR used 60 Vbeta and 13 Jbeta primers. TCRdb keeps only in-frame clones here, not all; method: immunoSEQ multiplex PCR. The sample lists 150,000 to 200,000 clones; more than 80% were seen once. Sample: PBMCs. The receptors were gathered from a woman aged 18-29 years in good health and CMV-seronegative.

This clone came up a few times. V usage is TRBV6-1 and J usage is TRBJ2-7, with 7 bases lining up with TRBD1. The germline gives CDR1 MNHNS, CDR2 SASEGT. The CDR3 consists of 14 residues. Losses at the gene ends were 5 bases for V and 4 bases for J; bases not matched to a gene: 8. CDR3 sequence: CASSTQGVRYEQYF. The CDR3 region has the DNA TGTGCCAGCAGTACTCAGGGGGTTCGGTACGAGCAGTACTTC.

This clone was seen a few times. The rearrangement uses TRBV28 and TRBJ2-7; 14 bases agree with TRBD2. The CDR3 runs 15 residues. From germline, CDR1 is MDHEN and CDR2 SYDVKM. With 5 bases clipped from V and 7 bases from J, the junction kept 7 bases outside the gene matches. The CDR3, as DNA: TGTGCCAGCAGTCCCCCGGGACTAGCGGGAGAAGAGCAGTACTTC. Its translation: CASSPPGLAGEEQYF. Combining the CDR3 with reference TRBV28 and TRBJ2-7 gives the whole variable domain DVKVTQSSRYLVKRTGEKVFLECVQDMDHENMFWYRQDPGLGLRLIYFSYDVKMKEKGDIPEGYSVSREKKERFSLILESASTNQTSMYLCASSPPGLAGEEQYFGPGTRLTVT.

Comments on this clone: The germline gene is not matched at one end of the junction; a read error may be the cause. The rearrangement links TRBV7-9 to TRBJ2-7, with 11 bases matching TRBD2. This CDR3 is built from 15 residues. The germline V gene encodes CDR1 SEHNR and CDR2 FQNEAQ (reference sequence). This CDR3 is CSSSPRLAGSYEQYF. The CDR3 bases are TGTTCCAGCAGCCCCCGACTAGCGGGGTCCTACGAGCAGTACTTC. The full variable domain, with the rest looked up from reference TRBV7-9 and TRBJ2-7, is DTGVSQNPRHKITKRGQNVTFRCDPISEHNRLYWYRQTLGQGPEFLTYFQNEAQLEKSRLLSDRFSAERPKGSFSTLEIQRTEQGDSAMYLCSSSPRLAGSYEQYFGPGTRLTVT.

The CDR3 DNA reads as TGTGCCAGCAGTGGGGGGGGAAACACCATATATTTT. Its translation: CASSGGGNTIYF. The rearrangement joins TRBV9 to TRBJ1-3; a weak D match, TRBD1 (5 bases). CDR3 length: 12 residues. Germline V lookup: CDR1 SGDLS, CDR2 YYNGEE. Trimming removed 5 bases from V and 4 bases from J, with 7 bases in between.

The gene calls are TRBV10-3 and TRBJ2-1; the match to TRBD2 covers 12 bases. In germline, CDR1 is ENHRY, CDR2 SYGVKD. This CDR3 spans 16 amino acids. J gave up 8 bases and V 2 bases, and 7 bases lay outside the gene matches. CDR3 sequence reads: CAISEGLAGTYHEQFF. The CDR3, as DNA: TGTGCCATCAGTGAGGGACTAGCGGGAACTTACCATGAGCAGTTCTTC.

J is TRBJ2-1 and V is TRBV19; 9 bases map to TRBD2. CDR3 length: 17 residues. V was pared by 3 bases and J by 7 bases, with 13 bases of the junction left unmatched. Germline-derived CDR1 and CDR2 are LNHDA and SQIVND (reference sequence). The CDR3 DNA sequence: TGTGCCAGTAGTATTCTCCCCGGCGGGAGGGCCTTAAATGAGCAGTTCTTC. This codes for CASSILPGGRALNEQFF.

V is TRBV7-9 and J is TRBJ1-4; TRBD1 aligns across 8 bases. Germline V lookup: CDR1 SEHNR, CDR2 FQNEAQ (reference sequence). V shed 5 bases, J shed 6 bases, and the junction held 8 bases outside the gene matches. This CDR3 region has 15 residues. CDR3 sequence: CASSLEGTGHEKLFF. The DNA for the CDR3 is TGTGCCAGCAGCCTAGAGGGGACAGGTCATGAAAAACTGTTTTTT.

CDR3 in amino acids: CASSESGGDEAFF. CDR3 coding DNA: TGCGCCAGCAGTGAGTCGGGGGGTGATGAAGCTTTCTTT. This rearrangement joins TRBV10-2 to TRBJ1-1; D possibly corresponds to TRBD1 (5 bases). This CDR3 spans 13 amino acids. Deletions cut 0 bases from V and 7 bases from J, with 9 bases between. The germline V gene has CDR1 WSHSY and CDR2 SAAADI.

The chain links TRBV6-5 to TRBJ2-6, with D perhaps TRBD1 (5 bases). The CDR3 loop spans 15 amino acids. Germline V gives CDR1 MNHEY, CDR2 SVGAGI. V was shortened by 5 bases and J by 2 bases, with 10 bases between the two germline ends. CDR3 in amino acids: CASSPQGAGANVLTF. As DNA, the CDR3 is TGTGCCAGCAGTCCCCAAGGGGCTGGGGCCAACGTCCTGACTTTC.

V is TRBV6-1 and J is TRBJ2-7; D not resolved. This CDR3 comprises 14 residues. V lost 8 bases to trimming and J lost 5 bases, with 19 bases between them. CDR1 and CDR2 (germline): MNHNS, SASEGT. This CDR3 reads CASPAENPPNEQYF. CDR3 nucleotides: TGTGCCAGCCCGGCGGAAAACCCACCCAACGAGCAGTACTTC.